This T cell receptor (beta chain) was sequenced in a study of blood T cells in healthy people across ages. Study-level background: Template-switching capture recovered about one barcoded beta molecule per two T cells.

A second PCR, run for about 6 to 11 cycles, used a sample-barcoded 5' primer plus a J-beta primer mix. TCRdb redid the calling of the 5' RACE reads with MiXCR, one entry per CDR3 protein. The data show 550,000 to 700,000 distinct CDR3 sequences, with 27% seen just once and around 18% held by the top ten. In terms of origin and age, donors were healthy Caucasian individuals from Russia aged about 6 to 90. V lost 5 bases, J lost 5 bases, and 9 bases stayed unmatched. The CDR3 loop spans 15 amino acids. The chain uses TRBV12-3 or TRBV12-4 and TRBJ1-5; TRBD1 matches at 7 bases. The specimen was blood. This clonotype originated in a woman in her 70s in good health. CDR3 nucleotides: TGTGCCAGCAGTAGACAGGGTAGATTTGATCAGCCCCAGCATTTT. Translated: CASSRQGRFDQPQHF.